The entry below gives a single T cell receptor beta chain sequence along with its context. Its target is not known. With the read ending 3 residues before the CDR3 end, the germline J gene is used to fill in that end. TCRdb's table, derived via immunoSEQ multiplex PCR, lists solely in-frame clones and lacks some. Its listing shows some 25,000 clones. The CDR3 is made up of 17 amino acids. The germline V gene has CDR1 SGHRS and CDR2 YFSETQ. The J segment lost 4 bases and the V segment lost 0 bases, leaving 9 bases of the junction unmatched. The sample originates from a study of T cells in women clearing cervical HPV infection. Study-wide findings and caveats: Unknown T-cell numbers per sample may underlie the richness differences.

V gene TRBV5-1 combines with J gene TRBJ2-7, with 11 nucleotides matching TRBD2. This TCR derives from a woman aged 18 to 75 with a cervical HPV16 infection that either progressed to CIN3+ or cleared (not recorded which). The sample consisted of blood buffy coat. Partial CDR3 DNA: TGCGCCAGCAGCTTGGTTAGCGGGAGGGCCGGTTGGTACGAG. Its protein product is CASSLVSGRAGWYE. Given in full, the CDR3 is CASSLVSGRAGWYEQYF.